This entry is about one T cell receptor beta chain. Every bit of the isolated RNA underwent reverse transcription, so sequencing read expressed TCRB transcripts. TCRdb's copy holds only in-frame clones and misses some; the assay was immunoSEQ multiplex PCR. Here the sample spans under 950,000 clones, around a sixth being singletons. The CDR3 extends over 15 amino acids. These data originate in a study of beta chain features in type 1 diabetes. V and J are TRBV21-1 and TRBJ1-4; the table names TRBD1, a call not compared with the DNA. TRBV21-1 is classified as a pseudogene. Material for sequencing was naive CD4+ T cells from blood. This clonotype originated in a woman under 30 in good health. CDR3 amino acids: CASSRRQEKYEKLFF. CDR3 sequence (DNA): TGTGCCAGCAGCAGACGACAGGAAAAGTATGAAAAACTGTTTTTT.